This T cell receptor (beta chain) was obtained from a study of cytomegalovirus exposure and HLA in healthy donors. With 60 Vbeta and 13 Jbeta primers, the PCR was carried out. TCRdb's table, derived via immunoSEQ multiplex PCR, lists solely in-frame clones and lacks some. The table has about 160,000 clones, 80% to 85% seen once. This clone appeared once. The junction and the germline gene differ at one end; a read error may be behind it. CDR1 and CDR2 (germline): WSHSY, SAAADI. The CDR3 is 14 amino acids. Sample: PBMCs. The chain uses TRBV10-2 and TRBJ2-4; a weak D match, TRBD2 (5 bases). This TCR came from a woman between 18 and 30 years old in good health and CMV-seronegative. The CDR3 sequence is CASSDSAVKNSQYF. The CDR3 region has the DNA TGCGCCAGCAGTGATAGCGCGGTCAAAAACAGTCAGTACTTC.